These 31 T cell receptor beta chains share one sample of origin, sequenced in a study of T cell responses to AZD1222 COVID-19 vaccine. Clones were sequenced by immunoSEQ multiplex PCR, and TCRdb holds only the in-frame ones, with some missing. The sample has 100,000 to 150,000 clones, over 85% seen once. The sample consisted of peripheral blood, taken 28 days after the second AZD1222 dose. All receptors derive from an adult who received the AZD1222 COVID-19 vaccine.

This clone was observed a few times. This chain connects TRBV9 to TRBJ2-5; possible D gene TRBD1, 6 bases. In germline, CDR1 is SGDLS, CDR2 YYNGEE. Trimming pared 4 bases from V and 2 bases from J, leaving 15 bases between. The CDR3 is 15 residues long. CDR3 region: CASSYSWGRQETQYF. In DNA, the CDR3 is TGTGCCAGCAGCTATAGCTGGGGGCGGCAAGAGACCCAGTACTTC.

The chain has TRBV10-3 and TRBJ2-7, with D maybe TRBD2 (7 bases). Trimming removed 11 bases at V and 3 bases at J, with 14 bases between. Germline CDR1 reads ENHRY; CDR2 reads SYGVKD. This CDR3 contains 12 residues. The CDR3 reads CAGGGGFYEQYF. DNA for the CDR3: TGTGCCGGAGGGGGAGGGTTCTACGAGCAGTACTTC.

The V and J genes are TRBV4-2 and TRBJ1-5; the D is unclear. Trimming shortened V by 1 base and J by 1 base, and 8 bases separated the two germline ends. Germline CDR1 is LGHNA and CDR2 is YNFKEQ. This CDR3 has 15 amino acids. The CDR3 protein is CASSQVGGSNQPQHF. CDR3 sequence (DNA): TGTGCCAGCAGCCAAGTGGGAGGGAGCAATCAGCCCCAGCATTTT.

This chain's CDR3 is CASSLKLAREQYF. CDR3 nucleotide sequence: TGTGCCAGCAGCTTAAAACTAGCTCGGGAGCAGTACTTC. The V and J genes are TRBV11-3 and TRBJ2-7; perhaps TRBD2 as D (6 bases). V lost 2 bases and J lost 7, with 12 bases in between. Germline V gene lookup returns CDR1 SGHNT and CDR2 YENEEA. The CDR3 has 13 amino acids.

This clone appeared once. The genes are TRBV27 and TRBJ1-5; the D gene is possibly TRBD1 (6 bases). CDR1 and CDR2 (germline): MNHEY, SMNVEV (reference sequence). This CDR3 has 17 amino acids. The V gene lost 2 bases and the J gene lost 5 bases, with 19 bases spanning the gap. CDR3 bases: TGTGCCAGCAGTTTACGATCGGGGGTCAAGGGGGATCAGCCCCAGCATTTT. It yields the protein CASSLRSGVKGDQPQHF.

This clone was recorded only once. This chain uses TRBV7-6 with TRBJ2-2; perhaps TRBD1 as D (7 bases). Per the germline V gene, CDR1 is SGHVS and CDR2 is FNYEAQ. The CDR3 contains 15 residues. The ends were cut back, 5 bases at V and 4 bases at J, with 14 bases in the middle. CDR3 nucleotides: TGTGCCAGCAGCGCGGGACAGTCGGCCACCGGGGAGCTGTTTTTT. Translating it yields CASSAGQSATGELFF.

The chain couples TRBV4-3 to TRBJ1-4; 8 bases are shared with TRBD1. V lost 4 bases and J lost 7; bases outside the gene matches: 5. Germline values: CDR1 LGHNA, CDR2 YSLEER. The CDR3 length is 14 residues. The CDR3 DNA reads TGCGCCAGCAGCCGTACAGGGGGGGGTGAAAAACTGTTTTTT. It is translated as CASSRTGGGEKLFF.

The chain employs TRBV9 and TRBJ2-5, with D possibly matching TRBD1 (5 bases). Germline V CDR1 and CDR2: SGDLS, YYNGEE. The CDR3 consists of 15 residues. Trimming pared 3 bases from V and 3 bases from J, leaving 15 bases between. The CDR3, as DNA: TGTGCCAGCAGCGGGGGCTGGGCGGCCAAAGAGACCCAGTACTTC. Protein sequence: CASSGGWAAKETQYF. The whole variable domain, remainder taken from reference TRBV9 and TRBJ2-5, is DSGVTQTPKHLITATGQRVTLRCSPRSGDLSVYWYQQSLDQGLQFLIQYYNGEERAKGNILERFSAQQFPDLHSELNLSSLELGDSALYFCASSGGWAAKETQYFGPGTRLLVL.

The chain combines TRBV7-8 with TRBJ1-1, with D unclear. The CDR3 length is 13 residues. The V end lost 1 base, the J end lost 1 base, and 4 bases lay between the germline ends. Germline V CDR1 and CDR2: SGHVS, FQNEAQ. The CDR3: CASSLVGNTEAFF. The CDR3 DNA is TGTGCCAGCAGCTTAGTGGGGAACACTGAAGCTTTCTTT.

This chain connects TRBV5-1 to TRBJ1-1; no firm D call. The germline V gene encodes CDR1 SGHRS and CDR2 YFSETQ. CDR3 size: 14 residues. Trimming removed 4 bases from V and 4 bases from J, with 14 bases in between. CDR3 amino acids: CASSVIERGTEAFF. DNA for the CDR3: TGCGCCAGCAGCGTAATCGAGCGGGGCACTGAAGCTTTCTTT.

This chain connects TRBV19 to TRBJ2-1, with 7 nucleotides matching TRBD2. The CDR3 totals 12 residues. Per the germline V gene, CDR1 is LNHDA and CDR2 is SQIVND (reference sequence). Trimming removed 3 bases from V and 13 bases from J; junction bases left unmatched: 6. The CDR3, as DNA: TGTGCCAGTAGTATGGCCCGGGGGGATCAGTTCTTC. Translation gives CASSMARGDQFF.

The chain employs TRBV7-2 and TRBJ1-1, with 8 bases aligning to TRBD1. Germline-derived CDR1 and CDR2 are SGHTA and FQGNSA. The CDR3 covers 13 residues. Unmatched junction bases numbered 1, after V lost 3 bases and J lost 4 bases. In nucleotides, the CDR3 is TGTGCCAGCAGCTTTGACAGGGGCACTGAAGCTTTCTTT. It specifies CASSFDRGTEAFF.

The chain is built from TRBV11-3 and TRBJ2-7; perhaps TRBD1 as D (6 bases). The germline V gene encodes CDR1 SGHNT and CDR2 YENEEA. The CDR3 is made up of 15 amino acids. Between the trimmed V and J ends, which lost 5 bases and 2 bases, there was a span of 16 bases. The CDR3 nucleotides are TGTGCCAGCAGCCCACCGAGGGACACCCCCTACGAGCAGTACTTC. Protein sequence: CASSPPRDTPYEQYF.

CDR3 sequence: CASSPPWGGITEAFF. The CDR3 DNA sequence: TGTGCCAGCAGTCCCCCCTGGGGGGGAATCACTGAAGCTTTCTTT. The rearrangement uses TRBV6-5 and TRBJ1-1, with a weak D call TRBD1 (5 bases). CDR1 is MNHEY and CDR2 is SVGAGI in the germline V gene. V lost 5 bases to trimming and J lost 4 bases, with 17 bases between them. The CDR3 has 15 amino acids.

This chain links TRBV11-2 with TRBJ2-7, with D tentatively TRBD1 (6 bases). In germline, CDR1 is SGHAT, CDR2 FQNNGV. CDR3 length: 13 amino acids. V lost 6 bases to trimming and J lost 3 bases, with 12 bases between them. The CDR3 sequence: CASRPGQSYEQYF. In DNA, the CDR3 is TGTGCCAGCAGACCGGGACAAAGCTACGAGCAGTACTTC.

The chain couples TRBV3-1 (or the pseudogene TRBV3-2) to TRBJ2-5; TRBD2 matches 11 bases. Germline V gene lookup returns CDR1 LGHDT and CDR2 YNNKEL (reference sequence). V lost 0 bases, J lost 3 bases, and 6 bases stayed unmatched. This CDR3 is built from 17 residues. This CDR3 is CASSQDGVAGGEETQYF. DNA for the CDR3: TGTGCCAGCAGCCAAGATGGAGTAGCGGGGGGGGAAGAGACCCAGTACTTC.

The chain is built from TRBV21-1 and TRBJ2-7; TRBD2 is the table's D call and was not checked against the DNA. TRBV21-1 is a pseudogene locus. This CDR3 comprises 14 residues. CDR3 nucleotide sequence: TGTGCCAGCCCTAGCGGCTCCTACCTAAGCGGGCAGTACTTC. Translation: CASPSGSYLSGQYF.

V and J are TRBV3-1 (or the pseudogene TRBV3-2) and TRBJ1-2; a weak D match, TRBD1 (5 bases). CDR3 length: 14 amino acids. In germline, CDR1 is LGHDT, CDR2 YNNKEL (reference sequence). With 7 bases removed from V and 8 bases from J, the gap between germline ends came to 20 bases. The chain's CDR3 is CASTPTGPREGYTF. The CDR3 nucleotides read TGTGCCAGCACCCCGACGGGACCCCGAGAAGGCTACACCTTC.

Here the CDR3 reads CASSHGGYYNEQFF. In DNA form, the CDR3 reads TGCGCCAGCAGCCACGGGGGGTACTACAATGAGCAGTTCTTC. The chain has TRBV4-3 and TRBJ2-1; 7 bases are shared with TRBD2. The CDR3 has 14 amino acids. CDR1 and CDR2 from the germline V gene are LGHNA and YSLEER. V lost 3 bases to trimming and J lost 3 bases; unmatched junction nucleotides: 2.

This clone is medium-sized. The chain joins TRBV6-6 to TRBJ1-4; TRBD1 matches 7 bases. V lost 4 bases, J lost 5 bases, and 10 bases stayed unmatched. Germline assignment: CDR1 MNHNY and CDR2 SVGAGI (reference sequence). The CDR3 runs to 16 residues. This CDR3 reads CASSWALVGQNEKLFF. CDR3 in DNA: TGTGCCAGCAGTTGGGCTTTGGTGGGACAGAATGAAAAACTGTTTTTT.

J is TRBJ2-6 and V is TRBV6-2 or TRBV6-3; tentatively, D is TRBD2 (5 bases). V dropped 5 bases and J dropped 1 base, with 6 bases sitting between them. The CDR3 is made up of 14 amino acids. Germline V gene sequence: CDR1 MNHEY, CDR2 SVGEGT. The CDR3 loop reads CASSRTSGANVLTF. The CDR3, as DNA: TGTGCCAGCAGTCGGACTTCTGGGGCCAACGTCCTGACTTTC.

The rearrangement joins TRBV24-1 to TRBJ2-1; TRBD2 aligns across 11 bases. J was trimmed by 7 bases and V by 3 bases; bases with no gene match: 7. Germline V gene lookup returns CDR1 KGHDR and CDR2 SFDVKD. The CDR3 spans 16 residues. CDR3 loop: CATSDPSTSGVNEQFF. CDR3 nucleotide sequence: TGTGCCACCAGTGATCCGTCGACTAGCGGGGTGAATGAGCAGTTCTTC.

Here the CDR3 DNA reads TGTGCCTGGAGGGGGTCCCTAGGGGCTGGAAACACCATATATTTT. Translation gives CAWRGSLGAGNTIYF. The rearrangement links TRBV30 to TRBJ1-3, with D perhaps matching TRBD1 (5 bases). The ends were cut back, 3 bases at V and 2 bases at J, with 14 bases in the middle. Germline CDR1 and CDR2: GTSNPN and SVGIG (reference sequence). CDR3 length: 15 residues.

The chain joins TRBV5-6 to TRBJ1-5; D is unclear. CDR1 and CDR2 from the germline V gene are SGHDT and YYEEEE. The CDR3 length is 16 residues. V was pared by 0 bases and J by 1 base, with 11 bases between. CDR3 sequence: CASSLGGWGSNQPQHF. CDR3 DNA sequence: TGTGCCAGCAGCTTGGGGGGTTGGGGAAGCAATCAGCCCCAGCATTTT.

This clone appeared once. This CDR3 is CASKLQGGYEQYF. DNA for the CDR3: TGTGCCAGCAAACTACAGGGCGGCTACGAGCAGTACTTC. This chain joins TRBV6-5 and TRBJ2-7; D is perhaps TRBD1 (6 bases). CDR1 MNHEY and CDR2 SVGAGI come from the germline V gene. V was cut by 7 bases and J by 3 bases, with 13 bases left in between. The CDR3 sequence is 13 residues long.

The CDR3 is CASSPQPATNEKLFF. In DNA form, the CDR3 reads TGTGCCAGCAGCCCTCAACCCGCAACTAATGAAAAACTGTTTTTT. The V and J genes are TRBV11-3 and TRBJ1-4; D gene uncertain. This CDR3 comprises 15 residues. The germline gives CDR1 SGHNT, CDR2 YENEEA. V lost 5 bases to trimming and J lost 0 bases, with 10 bases between them.

This clone was seen just once. The rearrangement links TRBV6-2 or TRBV6-3 to TRBJ1-2; 8 bases are shared with TRBD1. This CDR3 has 14 residues. V was clipped by 6 bases and J by 4 bases; unmatched bases: 7. Germline V lookup: CDR1 MNHEY, CDR2 SVGEGT. The CDR3 sequence: CASSGQGISYGYTF. The DNA for the CDR3 is TGTGCCAGCAGCGGACAGGGAATAAGCTATGGCTACACCTTC.

This chain links TRBV7-6 with TRBJ2-5, with D maybe TRBD2 (6 bases). The germline V and J ends were trimmed by 3 bases and 5 bases, with 10 bases remaining between them. There are 13 residues in the CDR3. CDR1 is SGHVS and CDR2 is FNYEAQ in the germline V gene. Here the CDR3 reads CASSFGEAETQYF. CDR3 DNA sequence: TGTGCCAGCAGCTTCGGGGAGGCGGAGACCCAGTACTTC. Full variable domain (missing parts from reference TRBV7-6 and TRBJ2-5): GAGVSQSPRYKVTKRGQDVALRCDPISGHVSLYWYRQALGQGPEFLTYFNYEAQQDKSGLPNDRFSAERPEGSISTLTIQRTEQRDSAMYRCASSFGEAETQYFGPGTRLLVL.

The chain has TRBV4-2 and TRBJ2-1, with 8 bases fitting TRBD1. Per the germline V gene, CDR1 is LGHNA and CDR2 is YNFKEQ. The V segment lost 4 bases and the J segment 2 bases; nucleotides outside the gene matches: 7. The CDR3 loop spans 16 amino acids. In DNA, the CDR3 is TGTGCCAGCAGCCTCCGGGACAGGATTACCTACAATGAGCAGTTCTTC. This gives the protein CASSLRDRITYNEQFF.

The chain uses TRBV6-2 or TRBV6-3 and TRBJ1-6, with unresolved D. V shed 4 bases and J shed 6 bases, with 16 bases lying between them. The length of the CDR3 is 16 residues. CDR1 MNHEY and CDR2 SVGEGT come from the germline V gene. CDR3 in DNA: TGTGCCAGCAGTTCCCTAGGGAGCGAGTGTAATTCACCCCTCCACTTT. Encoded protein: CASSSLGSECNSPLHF.

The rearrangement links TRBV11-2 to TRBJ2-5; TRBD2 agrees at 14 bases. This CDR3 has 17 residues. V was clipped by 5 bases and J by 1 base; unmatched bases: 6. Germline V CDR1 and CDR2: SGHAT, FQNNGV. In DNA, the CDR3 is TGTGCCAGCAGCCTAAGACTAGCGGGGGGGAGCCAAGAGACCCAGTACTTC. This translates into CASSLRLAGGSQETQYF.